A selection of T cell receptor beta chains follows, all from one sample in a study of cytomegalovirus exposure and HLA in healthy donors. TCRdb's table, derived via immunoSEQ multiplex PCR, lists solely in-frame clones and lacks some. The top ten hold 1.8% of the sample, which has about 140,000 clones, approximately 76% seen once. Sequencing was performed on PBMCs. Receptors were obtained from a man between 35 and 55 years old in good health and CMV-seronegative. Both conserved end residues are part of each CDR3. Each record gives: clone size, D gene, J gene, V gene, CDR3 protein, CDR3 DNA. D genes are given only for firm matches. The listing skips clone size in some rows; elsewhere it reads once, few, many or a size class.

NA,TRBD1,TRBJ2-7,TRBV4-3,CASSQDLTGMRYEQYF,TGCGCCAGCAGCCAAGACTTGACAGGGATGAGATACGAGCAGTACTTC
NA,NA,TRBJ1-1,TRBV7-8,CASSLDFMGGTEAFF,TGTGCCAGCAGCTTGGATTTCATGGGGGGGACTGAAGCTTTCTTT
NA,NA,TRBJ2-7,TRBV6-5,CATAAYEQYF,TGTGCCACCGCGGCCTACGAGCAGTACTTC
NA,TRBD2,TRBJ2-7,TRBV7-2,CASSSWPRGGAYEQYF,TGTGCCAGCAGCTCTTGGCCGCGGGGGGGAGCCTACGAGCAGTACTTC
once,NA,TRBJ2-4,TRBV13,CASSPQEGGQYF,TGTGCCAGCAGCCCCCAAGAAGGGGGTCAGTACTTC
NA,TRBD2,TRBJ2-2,TRBV28,CAIKAGDLTGELFF,TGTGCCATAAAGGCGGGAGACCTCACCGGGGAGCTGTTTTTT
once,NA,TRBJ2-1,TRBV19,CASSIVVAPPNEQFF,TGTGCCAGTAGTATAGTGGTAGCCCCCCCGAATGAGCAGTTCTTC
once,TRBD1,TRBJ2-1,TRBV4-1,CASSLPTGDNEQFF,TGCGCCAGCAGCCTTCCGACAGGGGACAATGAGCAGTTCTTC
once,NA,TRBJ1-2,TRBV9,CASSPGETAIYGYTF,TGTGCCAGCAGCCCAGGCGAAACAGCCATCTATGGCTACACCTTC
NA,TRBD2,TRBJ2-1,TRBV27,CASTLLAGGRGIGEQFF,TGTGCCAGCACCCTTTTAGCGGGAGGGCGGGGGATAGGTGAGCAGTTCTTC
NA,NA,TRBJ2-7,TRBV4-3,CASSQDVGVGSYEQYF,TGCGCCAGCAGCCAAGATGTTGGAGTCGGCTCCTACGAGCAGTACTTC
NA,TRBD2,TRBJ2-1,TRBV4-3,CASSLAGGTYNEQFF,TGCGCCAGCAGCCTAGCGGGGGGGACCTACAATGAGCAGTTCTTC
NA,TRBD1,TRBJ2-4,TRBV4-2,CASSQGAGTENSQYF,TGTGCCAGCAGCCAAGGTGCAGGGACAGAAAACAGTCAGTACTTC
NA,NA,TRBJ1-1,TRBV11-1,CASSSGLGTEAFF,TGTGCCAGCAGCTCAGGGTTGGGCACTGAAGCTTTCTTT
once,TRBD2,TRBJ2-7,TRBV10-1,CASSEPLRGLGVDYF,TGCGCCAGCAGTGAGCCCTTGAGGGGACTAGGAGTGGACTACTTC
NA,TRBD1,TRBJ1-1,TRBV10-3,CAISESTGAGEAFF,TGTGCCATCAGTGAGTCGACAGGGGCGGGTGAAGCTTTCTTT
NA,NA,TRBJ2-3,TRBV7-2,CASSFGREDTQYF,TGTGCCAGCAGCTTCGGCCGGGAGGATACGCAGTATTTT
NA,TRBD2,TRBJ2-7,TRBV27,CASSSLAGPYEQYF,TGTGCCAGCAGTTCTCTAGCGGGGCCCTACGAGCAGTACTTC
NA,TRBD2,TRBJ2-2,TRBV27,CASSMGLAGHTGELFF,TGTGCCAGCAGCATGGGACTAGCGGGGCACACCGGGGAGCTGTTTTTT
NA,TRBD2,TRBJ2-7,TRBV19,CASTSSGSSYEQYF,TGTGCCAGTACCTCAAGCGGGAGTTCCTACGAGCAGTACTTC
NA,NA,TRBJ2-7,TRBV2,CASSGVSGIYEQYF,TGTGCCAGCAGTGGGGTCTCAGGAATCTACGAGCAGTACTTC
NA,NA,TRBJ1-5,TRBV7-8,CASSRLSGSDQPQHF,TGTGCCAGCAGCCGCCTTTCAGGGTCGGACCAGCCCCAGCATTTT
few,TRBD1,TRBJ1-1,TRBV27,CASSFLGQGQGEAFF,TGTGCCAGCAGTTTCCTCGGACAGGGGCAGGGTGAAGCTTTCTTT
NA,TRBD2,TRBJ2-2,TRBV18,CASSPEGLAATGELFF,TGTGCCAGCTCACCGGAAGGACTAGCGGCTACCGGGGAGCTGTTTTTT
NA,TRBD1,TRBJ1-6,TRBV11-1,CASRGQGTNSPLHF,TGTGCCAGCAGAGGACAGGGGACGAATTCACCCCTCCACTTT
NA,NA,TRBJ2-7,TRBV27,CASSFGLYYEQYF,TGTGCCAGCAGTTTTGGACTTTACTACGAGCAGTACTTC
NA,TRBD2,TRBJ2-2,TRBV2,CASRGLASNTGELFF,TGTGCCAGCAGGGGACTAGCATCGAACACCGGGGAGCTGTTTTTT
NA,TRBD1,TRBJ1-2,TRBV29-1,CSVGDRDSNYGYTF,TGCAGCGTTGGGGACAGGGATTCTAACTATGGCTACACCTTC
NA,NA,TRBJ2-5,TRBV6-1,CASTYRENSETQYF,TGTGCCAGCACGTACCGGGAAAATTCAGAGACCCAGTACTTC
NA,NA,TRBJ1-5,TRBV28,CASNEVDRQPQHF,TGTGCCAGCAATGAGGTCGACCGGCAGCCCCAGCATTTT
NA,TRBD1,TRBJ2-1,TRBV7-2,CASSLAGQGVGEEQFF,TGTGCCAGCAGCTTGGCCGGACAGGGGGTCGGCGAGGAGCAGTTCTTC
few,NA,TRBJ2-7,TRBV27,CASPLSGYEQYF,TGTGCCAGCCCCTTAAGCGGATACGAGCAGTACTTC
few,NA,TRBJ2-5,TRBV7-9,CASSLLRETQYF,TGTGCCAGCAGCTTACTAAGAGAGACCCAGTACTTC
NA,TRBD1,TRBJ2-4,TRBV5-6,CASSLGQLAKNIQYF,TGTGCCAGCAGCCTGGGACAGTTAGCCAAAAACATTCAGTACTTC
NA,NA,TRBJ2-7,TRBV11-2,CASRSSGSVYEQYF,TGTGCCAGCAGGTCGTCCGGGAGCGTCTACGAGCAGTACTTC
few,NA,TRBJ2-7,TRBV7-2,CASSLAGPFAYEQYF,TGTGCCAGCAGCTTAGCCGGTCCCTTTGCCTACGAGCAGTACTTC
many,TRBD2,TRBJ2-7,TRBV5-1,CASSLAGGYYEQYF,TGCGCCAGCAGCTTGGCGGGAGGGTACTACGAGCAGTACTTC
few,NA,TRBJ1-2,TRBV19,CASSGGADYGYTF,TGTGCCAGTAGTGGGGGCGCTGACTATGGCTACACCTTC
NA,NA,TRBJ1-2,TRBV5-8,CASSSASGDGYTF,TGTGCCAGCAGCTCAGCCTCAGGGGATGGCTACACCTTC
few,TRBD1,TRBJ2-7,TRBV10-1,CASRRNRGRRSYEQYF,TGCGCCAGCAGACGAAACAGGGGAAGGAGATCCTACGAGCAGTACTTC
NA,NA,TRBJ2-7,TRBV7-2,CASSVGGRSYEQYF,TGTGCCAGCAGCGTCGGGGGGCGCTCCTACGAGCAGTACTTC
NA,NA,TRBJ2-3,TRBV4-1,CASSPRQTADTQYF,TGCGCCAGCAGCCCCCGACAGACAGCGGATACGCAGTATTTT
NA,TRBD2,TRBJ2-7,TRBV4-1,CASSLQAGDSSYEQYF,TGCGCCAGCAGCCTACAAGCGGGGGATAGCTCCTACGAGCAGTACTTC
NA,TRBD1,TRBJ1-5,TRBV6-1,CASSAGGTGFKPQHF,TGTGCCAGCAGTGCAGGGGGGACAGGGTTTAAGCCCCAGCATTTT
NA,TRBD1,TRBJ2-2,TRBV19,CASRITGGANTGELFF,TGTGCCAGTAGGATCACAGGGGGCGCGAACACCGGGGAGCTGTTTTTT
once,TRBD2,TRBJ2-1,TRBV7-8,CASSSGLAGGSSYNEQFF,TGTGCCAGCAGCTCGGGACTAGCGGGGGGTTCCTCCTACAATGAGCAGTTCTTC
NA,TRBD1,TRBJ2-7,TRBV5-1,CASSLVVGTGGPEQYF,TGCGCCAGCAGCTTGGTAGTAGGGACAGGGGGACCGGAGCAGTACTTC
NA,NA,TRBJ2-5,TRBV18,CASSPLPGLRGVGQETQYF,TGTGCCAGCTCACCTCTACCGGGGCTCAGGGGAGTGGGACAAGAGACCCAGTACTTC